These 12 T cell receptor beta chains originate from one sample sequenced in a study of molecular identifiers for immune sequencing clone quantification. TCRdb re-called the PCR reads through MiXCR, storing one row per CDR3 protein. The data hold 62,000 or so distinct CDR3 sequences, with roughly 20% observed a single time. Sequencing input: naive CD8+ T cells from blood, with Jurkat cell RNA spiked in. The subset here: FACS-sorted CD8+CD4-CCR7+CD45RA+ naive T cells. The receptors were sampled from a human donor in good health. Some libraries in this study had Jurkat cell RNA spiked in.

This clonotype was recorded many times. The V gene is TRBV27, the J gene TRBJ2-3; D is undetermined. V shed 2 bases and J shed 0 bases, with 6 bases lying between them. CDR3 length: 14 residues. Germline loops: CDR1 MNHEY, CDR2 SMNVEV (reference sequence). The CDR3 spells CASSLAFSTDTQYF. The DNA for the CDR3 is TGTGCCAGCAGTTTAGCTTTTAGCACAGATACGCAGTATTTT.

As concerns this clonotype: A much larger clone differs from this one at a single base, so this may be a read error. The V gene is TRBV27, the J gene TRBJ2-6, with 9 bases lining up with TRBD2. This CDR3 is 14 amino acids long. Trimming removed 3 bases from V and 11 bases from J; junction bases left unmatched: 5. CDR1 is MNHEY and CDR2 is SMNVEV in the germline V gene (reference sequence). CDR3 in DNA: TGTGCCAGCAGTTTGGTATTAGCGGGGGACGTCCTGACTTTC. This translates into CASSLVLAGDVLTF. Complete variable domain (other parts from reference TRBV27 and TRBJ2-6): EAQVTQNPRYLITVTGKKLTVTCSQNMNHEYMSWYRQDPGLGLRQIYYSMNVEVTDKGDVPEGYKVSRKEKRNFPLILESPSPNQTSLYFCASSLVLAGDVLTFGAGSRLTVL.

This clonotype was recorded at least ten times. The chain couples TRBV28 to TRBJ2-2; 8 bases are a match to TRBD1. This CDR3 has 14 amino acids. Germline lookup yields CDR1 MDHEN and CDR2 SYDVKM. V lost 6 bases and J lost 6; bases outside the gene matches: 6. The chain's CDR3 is CASSMTGVAGELFF. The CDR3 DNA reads TGTGCCAGCAGCATGACAGGGGTGGCCGGGGAGCTGTTTTTT.

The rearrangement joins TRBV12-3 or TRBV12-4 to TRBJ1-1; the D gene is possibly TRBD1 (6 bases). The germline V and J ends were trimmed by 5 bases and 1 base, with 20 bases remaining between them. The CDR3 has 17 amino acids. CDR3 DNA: TGTGCCAGCAGTCCATCACAGGGCCTCCCGGAGAACACTGAAGCTTTCTTT. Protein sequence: CASSPSQGLPENTEAFF.

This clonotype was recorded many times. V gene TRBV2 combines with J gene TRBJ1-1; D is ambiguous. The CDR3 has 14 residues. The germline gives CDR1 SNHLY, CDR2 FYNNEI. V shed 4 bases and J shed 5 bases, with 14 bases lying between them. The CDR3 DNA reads TGTGCCAGCAGTGGAACGGTGGGAGGTACTGAAGCTTTCTTT. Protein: CASSGTVGGTEAFF.

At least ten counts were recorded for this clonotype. The CDR3 nucleotides read TGTGCCAGCAGTAGCCGGACGCCCCACGAGCAGTACTTC. Its protein is CASSSRTPHEQYF. The V call is TRBV7-8, the J call TRBJ2-7, with D hard to call. CDR1 is SGHVS and CDR2 is FQNEAQ in the germline V gene. The CDR3 consists of 13 residues. Trimming removed 6 bases from V and 5 bases from J, with 14 bases in between. The full variable domain, rest sourced from reference TRBV7-8 and TRBJ2-7, is GAGVSQSPRYKVAKRGQDVALRCDPISGHVSLFWYQQALGQGPEFLTYFQNEAQLDKSGLPSDRFFAERPEGSVSTLKIQRTQQEDSAVYLCASSSRTPHEQYFGPGTRLTVT.

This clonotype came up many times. CDR3 loop: CASSYLVTGHNQPQHF. The CDR3 DNA reads as TGTGCCAGCAGTTACTTGGTGACAGGCCACAATCAGCCCCAGCATTTT. This chain joins TRBV6-2 or TRBV6-3 and TRBJ1-5; D may be TRBD1 (6 bases). This CDR3 region has 16 residues. Germline V gene sequence: CDR1 MNHEY, CDR2 SVGEGT. With 1 base removed from V and 3 bases from J, the gap between germline ends came to 13 bases.

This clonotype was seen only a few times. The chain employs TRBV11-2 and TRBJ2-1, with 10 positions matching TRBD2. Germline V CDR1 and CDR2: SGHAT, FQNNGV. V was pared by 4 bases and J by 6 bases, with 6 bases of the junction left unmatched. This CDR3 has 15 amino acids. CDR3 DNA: TGTGCCAGCAGCTCCCTAGCGGGAGTGGGCAATGAGCAGTTCTTC. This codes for CASSSLAGVGNEQFF.

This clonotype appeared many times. CDR3 DNA sequence: TGTGCCAGCAGCCAAGATCCCGGGGGGCTAGGTCAGCCCCAGCATTTT. Translation gives CASSQDPGGLGQPQHF. The rearrangement links TRBV4-2 to TRBJ1-5, with D tentatively TRBD1 (6 bases). The CDR3 loop spans 16 amino acids. V was trimmed by 0 bases and J by 6 bases, leaving 15 bases between them. Germline CDR1 is LGHNA and CDR2 is YNFKEQ.

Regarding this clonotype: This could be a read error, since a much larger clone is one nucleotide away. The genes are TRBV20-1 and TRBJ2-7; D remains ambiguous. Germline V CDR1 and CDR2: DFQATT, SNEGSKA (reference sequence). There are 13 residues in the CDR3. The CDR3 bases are TGCGGTGCCCCCTCCCGGGCACTCTACGAGCAGTACTTC. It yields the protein CGAPSRALYEQYF.

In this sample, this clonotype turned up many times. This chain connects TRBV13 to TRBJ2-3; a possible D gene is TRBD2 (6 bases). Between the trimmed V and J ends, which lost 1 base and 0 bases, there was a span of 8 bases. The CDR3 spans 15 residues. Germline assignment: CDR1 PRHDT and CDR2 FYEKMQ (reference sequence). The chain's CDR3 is CASSLEGTSTDTQYF. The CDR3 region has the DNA TGTGCCAGCAGCTTAGAAGGGACTAGCACAGATACGCAGTATTTT. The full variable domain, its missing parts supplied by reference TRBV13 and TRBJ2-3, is AAGVIQSPRHLIKEKRETATLKCYPIPRHDTVYWYQQGPGQDPQFLISFYEKMQSDKGSIPDRFSAQQFSDYHSELNMSSLELGDSALYFCASSLEGTSTDTQYFGPGTRLTVL.

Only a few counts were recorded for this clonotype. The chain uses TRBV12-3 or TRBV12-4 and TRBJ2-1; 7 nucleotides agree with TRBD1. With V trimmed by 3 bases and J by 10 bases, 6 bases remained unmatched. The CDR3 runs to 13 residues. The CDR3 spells CASSLKGANEQFF. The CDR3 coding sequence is TGTGCCAGCAGTTTGAAGGGGGCCAACGAGCAGTTCTTC.